This is a list of T cell receptor beta chains from one sample in a study of monozygotic twins with inflammatory bowel disease. TCRdb reprocessed the 5' RACE reads and reports one entry per CDR3 protein, with no DNA. Its table records about 380,000 distinct CDR3 sequences. Sequenced input: blood. The receptors stem from a human donor with ulcerative colitis or Crohn's disease, or a healthy co-twin of an affected twin (not recorded which). Each CDR3 is given with its conserved first and last residue. Each record gives: V gene, J gene, CDR3 protein.

TRBV12-3/TRBV12-4,TRBJ2-7,CASSFIRAGEQYF
TRBV5-1,TRBJ2-5,CASSFAPGGEETQYF
TRBV21-1,TRBJ2-3,CASSKLPGGLTDTQYF
TRBV5-1,TRBJ2-1,CASGELARSYNEQFF
TRBV18,TRBJ2-2,CASSQLSGELFF
TRBV18,TRBJ1-2,CASSPQQGRELSYTF
TRBV5-1,TRBJ1-4,CASSTGAYNEKLFF
TRBV5-1,TRBJ1-5,CASSLNGGLNNQPQHF
TRBV6-5,TRBJ2-7,CASSYSTQVAYEQYF
TRBV6-1,TRBJ2-7,CASSDTWTGWGYEQYF
TRBV25-1,TRBJ2-3,CASSLWPDPGLAGGSKFTDTQYF
TRBV20-1,TRBJ2-5,CSAHGGHQETQYF
TRBV11-1,TRBJ1-2,CASSLVGTALRANYGYTF
TRBV5-1,TRBJ2-1,CASSPMGQGNNEQFF
TRBV5-1,TRBJ1-2,CASSLANDGYTF
TRBV19,TRBJ1-3,CASSISLASSGNTIYF
TRBV12-3/TRBV12-4,TRBJ2-5,CASTLAGASTQYF
TRBV20-1,TRBJ2-7,CSARNTGGSYEQYF
TRBV7-3,TRBJ2-3,CASSLNTGGLSQYF
TRBV7-6,TRBJ2-7,CASSSSQGLDYEQYF
TRBV29-1,TRBJ2-5,CSVEERQGAWGTQYF
TRBV20-1,TRBJ2-2,CSARDAGGIYTGELFF
TRBV5-1,TRBJ2-7,CASSSGQQYWEQYF
TRBV7-9,TRBJ2-7,CASSPTSGGATYEQYF
TRBV5-6,TRBJ2-5,CASSLGLADYQETQYF
TRBV28,TRBJ2-2,CASSSGEGFRGELFF
TRBV7-2,TRBJ2-7,CASSSGTRRYEQYF
TRBV7-2,TRBJ2-1,CASSFSASGVNEQFF
TRBV11-3,TRBJ2-2,CASSSSRAGELFF
TRBV5-4,TRBJ1-1,CASGGTGLNTEAFF
TRBV30,TRBJ2-2,CAWSPRGTGLTGELFF
TRBV27,TRBJ2-7,CASSHNAGTYEQYF
TRBV20-1,TRBJ1-1,CSASLGTGEAFF
TRBV2,TRBJ1-1,CASSGVGYTEAFF
TRBV18,TRBJ1-5,CASSPDSYSNQPQHF
TRBV20-1,TRBJ2-3,CSASRTGPTDTQYF
TRBV4-3,TRBJ2-6,CASSLWGQGQTGANVLTF